Reported below is one T cell receptor (beta chain). The antigen is undetermined. This sample stems from a study of cytotoxic CD8 clonotypes in ibrutinib-treated CLL. Notes on the study in general: Treatment saw public clonotypes, which were uncommon, either contract or stay stable. Researchers report that baseline clonality outpaced age-matched healthy donors and tracked circulating CD8+ T-cell counts.

Assay used: immunoSEQ multiplex PCR; TCRdb lists only in-frame clones, some missing. The sample lists tens of thousands of clones; about 70% were seen once. This specimen was PBMCs, taken after 12 months of ibrutinib treatment. This clonotype was obtained from a human donor with chronic lymphocytic leukemia.

The CDR3 loop is CASSLLGLAGDEETQYF. The DNA of the CDR3 is TGTGCCAGCAGCCTCCTAGGACTAGCGGGGGACGAAGAGACCCAGTACTTC. The chain recombines TRBV4-2 with TRBJ2-5; TRBD2 matches 13 bases. Germline V gives CDR1 LGHNA, CDR2 YNFKEQ. The CDR3 has 17 residues. V gave up 4 bases and J gave up 3 bases; unmatched junction bases: 8.